Below, one T cell receptor beta chain is given with its context. Its antigen is currently not known. No base quality information exists; no much larger clone differs at one position. The method behind the library was 5' RACE. Instrument used: NextSeq 500. Unique molecular identifiers were attached to individual cDNA molecules in the TCR library protocol so that sequencing error and PCR bias could be corrected. TCR alpha and beta chains were both sequenced, and the abundances of alpha and beta sequences in each sample were closely correlated with each other. From the authors' description of their analysis: Decombinator V4 was used to annotate the V gene, J gene and CDR3 of the TCR sequences. TCRs were defined as expanded if a significant change between any two time points was detected under a Poisson model with p below 0.0001. TCR abundances were normalised to the total number of TCRs sequenced per sample and were expressed as counts per million. TRAV1-2 paired with TRAJ12, TRAJ20 or TRAJ33 defined MAIT TCRs, while TRAV10 paired with TRAJ18 defined iNKT TCRs. VDJdb, accessed 1 November 2021, was searched for CMV, EBV and SARS-CoV-2 annotated TCRs, with TCRs annotated for multiple antigens excluded. In TCRdb, the public reads were trimmed at Q25 with fastp and aligned with MiXCR, with productive beta chains retained. Every distinct CDR3 protein forms one entry, paired with its most common genes and DNA. V and J calls and clone size were set by TCRdb, not the authors. The sample table shows about 64,000 distinct CDR3 sequences, and around 21% are seen once. The ten largest clones represent approximately 17% of the sample.

This sample is drawn from a study of early T cells in non-severe SARS-CoV-2 infection (dated by TCRdb to the early 2020s). A note on the overall study: TCR sequencing used bulk RNA from unsorted whole blood, so alpha and beta chains could not be paired. On the study overall, not on this receptor specifically: VDJdb matching was skewed toward anti-spike CD8 responses and likely underestimated virus-specific expansions by missing private and CD4 specificities.

Set within a cohort of healthcare workers in London, UK, this nested case-control study involved weekly PCR testing of nasopharyngeal swabs along with blood sampling. Healthcare workers were recruited during the week of the UK lockdown, between 23 and 31 March 2020, and followed weekly for up to roughly 15 weeks. Sequences MNHEY (CDR1) and SMNVEV (CDR2) are obtained from the germline V gene (reference sequence). The CDR3 contains 13 residues, cysteine and phenylalanine counted. Just the 39-base CDR3 DNA is kept, in frame starting at base 1. V loses 8 bases, J loses 0 bases, and the germline ends lie 10 bases apart.

The receptor's source is an adult who was a healthcare worker with PCR-confirmed SARS-CoV-2 infection or an uninfected control (not recorded which). The source material was whole blood, sampled at baseline. The V and J genes are TRBV27 and TRBJ1-2; no confident D gene assignment can be made. The CDR3: CASATTPNYGYTF. The nucleotide sequence reads TGTGCCAGCGCGACTACCCCTAACTATGGCTACACCTTC.